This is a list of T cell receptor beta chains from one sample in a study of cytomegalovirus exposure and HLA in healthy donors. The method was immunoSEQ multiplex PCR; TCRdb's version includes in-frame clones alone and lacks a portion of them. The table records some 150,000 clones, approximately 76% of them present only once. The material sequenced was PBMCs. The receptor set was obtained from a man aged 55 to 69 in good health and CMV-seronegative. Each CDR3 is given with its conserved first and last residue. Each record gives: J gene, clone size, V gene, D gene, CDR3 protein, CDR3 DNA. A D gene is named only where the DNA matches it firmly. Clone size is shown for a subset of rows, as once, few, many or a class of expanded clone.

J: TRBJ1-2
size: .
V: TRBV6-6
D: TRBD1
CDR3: CASSRMTGSYGYTF
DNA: TGTGCCAGCAGTCGGATGACAGGGAGCTATGGCTACACCTTC

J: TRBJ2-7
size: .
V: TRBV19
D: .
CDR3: CASSIQAGRHEQYF
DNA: TGTGCCAGTAGTATCCAGGCAGGGAGGCACGAGCAGTACTTC

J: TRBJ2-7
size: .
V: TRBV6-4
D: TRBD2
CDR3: CASSEQSGGSYEQYF
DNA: TGTGCCAGCAGTGAACAAAGCGGGGGGTCCTACGAGCAGTACTTC

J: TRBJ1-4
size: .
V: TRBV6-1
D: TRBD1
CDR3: CASSGGGSYRGLGEKLFF
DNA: TGTGCCAGCAGTGGCGGAGGGAGCTACAGGGGCCTAGGTGAAAAACTGTTTTTT

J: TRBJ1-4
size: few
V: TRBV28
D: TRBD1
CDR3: CASSQSTGAGSGKLFF
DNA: TGTGCCAGCAGTCAATCGACAGGGGCCGGTAGTGGAAAACTGTTTTTT

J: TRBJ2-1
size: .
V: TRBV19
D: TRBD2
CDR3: CASRLAGVLYEQFF
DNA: TGTGCCAGTAGACTAGCGGGAGTTCTATACGAGCAGTTCTTC

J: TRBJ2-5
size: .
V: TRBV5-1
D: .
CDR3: CASSLGGDLQETQYF
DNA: TGCGCCAGCAGCTTGGGGGGGGACCTACAAGAGACCCAGTACTTC

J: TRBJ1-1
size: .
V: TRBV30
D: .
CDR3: CAGGFGTEAFF
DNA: TGTGCCGGGGGGTTCGGCACTGAAGCTTTCTTT

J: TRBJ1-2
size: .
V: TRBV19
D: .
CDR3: CASSPSREPNYGYTF
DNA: TGTGCCAGTAGTCCAAGCAGGGAACCAAACTATGGCTACACCTTC

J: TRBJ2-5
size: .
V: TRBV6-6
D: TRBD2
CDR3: CASSYPLAGGRETQYF
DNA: TGTGCCAGCAGTTACCCTCTAGCGGGGGGCCGAGAGACCCAGTACTTC

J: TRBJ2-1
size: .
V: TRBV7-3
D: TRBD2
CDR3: CASSLTSGGTEQFF
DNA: TGTGCCAGCAGCTTAACCAGCGGGGGGACTGAGCAGTTCTTC

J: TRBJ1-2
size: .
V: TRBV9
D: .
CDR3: CASSVFGAGGYTF
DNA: TGTGCCAGCAGCGTATTTGGGGCGGGGGGCTACACCTTC

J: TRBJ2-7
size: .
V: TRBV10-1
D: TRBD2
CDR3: CASSESRLAGTYEQYF
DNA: TGCGCCAGCAGTGAGTCGAGACTAGCGGGAACTTACGAGCAGTACTTC

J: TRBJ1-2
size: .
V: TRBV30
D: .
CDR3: CAWSVQARYGYTF
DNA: TGTGCCTGGAGTGTACAGGCTAGGTATGGCTACACCTTC

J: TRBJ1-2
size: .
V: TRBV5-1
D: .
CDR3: CASSFSDFGYTF
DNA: TGCGCCAGCAGCTTTTCGGACTTTGGCTACACCTTC

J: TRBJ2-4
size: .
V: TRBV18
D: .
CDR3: CASSPQGLSAKNIQYF
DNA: TGTGCCAGCTCTCCTCAGGGGTTATCGGCCAAAAACATTCAGTACTTC

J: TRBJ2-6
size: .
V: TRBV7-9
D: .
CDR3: CASSPPRGPGANVLTF
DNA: TGTGCCAGCAGCCCCCCGCGGGGGCCTGGGGCCAACGTCCTGACTTTC

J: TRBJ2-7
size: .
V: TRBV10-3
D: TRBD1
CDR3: CATTGAPYEQYF
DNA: TGTGCCACGACAGGGGCCCCCTACGAGCAGTACTTC

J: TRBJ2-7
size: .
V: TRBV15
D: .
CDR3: CATSPPAAYEQYF
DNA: TGTGCCACCAGCCCCCCAGCGGCCTACGAGCAGTACTTC

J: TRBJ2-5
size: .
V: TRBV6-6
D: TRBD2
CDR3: CASLPTSGGQETQYF
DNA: TGTGCCAGCTTGCCCACTAGCGGGGGGCAAGAGACCCAGTACTTC